Sequencing of this TCR beta chain was carried out in a study of PD-1 blockade in mismatch repair-deficient tumors. On the study more broadly: All were previously treated, progressing patients with about 12 mismatch repair-deficient cancer types.

Turning to this clone: The target antigen is unknown. Distinct nucleotide sequences in the sample also encode this CDR3.

General study results and limits: Tumor-resident clones, often absent from pretreatment blood, expanded after pembrolizumab and then contracted.

The data were produced by immunoSEQ multiplex PCR, yet TCRdb's version contains in-frame clones alone and is incomplete. Of 100,000 to 150,000 clones in the sample, around 87% were seen once. Germline loops: CDR1 SNHLY, CDR2 FYNNEI. CDR3 length: 12 residues. With 4 bases clipped from V and 4 bases from J, the junction kept 0 bases outside the gene matches. The input for sequencing was peripheral blood, taken 44 weeks after starting pembrolizumab. The sequence came from an adult with mismatch repair-deficient cancer. This sequence joins TRBV2 and TRBJ2-5, with 7 bases aligning to TRBD1. This CDR3 reads CASSGTGETQYF. The CDR3 DNA is TGTGCCAGCAGTGGGACAGGAGAGACCCAGTACTTC.